A single T cell receptor (beta chain) is shown here with its context. Its antigen remains unidentified. The sample comes from a study of siplizumab effects on memory and regulatory T cells. Sequencing used immunoSEQ multiplex PCR; TCRdb keeps in-frame clones, though not all of them. The sample shows 70,000 to 95,000 clones, roughly 96% of them seen only once. Study-level results: Proliferating CD4+ or CD8+ clones, roughly 75-97% of them, lacked an assignable naive or memory phenotype.

The sequenced sample consisted of naive CD4+ T cells sorted from blood. The TCR sequence derives from a human donor in good health.

The CDR3 spells CASSSEAGLLDTEAFF. CDR3 coding DNA: TGCGCCAGCAGCTCAGAGGCTGGCCTTCTGGACACTGAAGCTTTCTTT. The chain combines TRBV4-3 with TRBJ1-1; the D is unclear. Trimming removed 5 bases from V and 3 bases from J, with 19 bases in between. CDR3 length: 16 amino acids. From germline, CDR1 is LGHNA and CDR2 YSLEER.